Shown below are 31 T cell receptor beta chains from a single sample sequenced in a study of shared clonotypes between healthy human individuals. The repertoire was sequenced with immunoSEQ multiplex PCR; TCRdb's copy has only in-frame clones and lacks some. The repertoire has about 1.1 million clones, about 80% of them found once; the top ten carry roughly 0.9%. Input material: memory CD4+ T cells from PBMCs. The subset is: CD45RA-negative fraction. These receptors were taken from a man in his late teens or twenties in good health. Some clones in this sample may be carry-over from other donors' samples.

DNA of the CDR3: TGTGCCAGCTCACCACCGGCCAACCGCGCTTCCTACGAGCAGTACTTC. Its translation is CASSPPANRASYEQYF. The chain uses TRBV18 and TRBJ2-7; no reliable D call. The CDR3 is 16 amino acids. Germline V lookup: CDR1 KGHSH, CDR2 LQKENI. Between the trimmed V and J ends, which lost 0 bases and 1 base, there was a span of 13 bases.

DNA of the CDR3: TGTGCCACCGGGGGAGGTGGATCTGGCTACACCTTC. Amino acid sequence: CATGGGGSGYTF. The rearrangement links TRBV28 to TRBJ1-2; perhaps TRBD1 as D (5 bases). CDR3 size: 12 residues. Trimming cost V 10 bases and J 7 bases, with 16 bases left between them. The germline gives CDR1 MDHEN, CDR2 SYDVKM.

This chain links TRBV4-3 with TRBJ2-1; 10 bases match TRBD2. CDR1 and CDR2 from the germline V gene are LGHNA and YSLEER. The trim removed 0 bases at V and 0 bases at J, leaving 11 bases unmatched. The CDR3 has 20 residues. CDR3 residues: CASSQEIVTSGAASYNEQFF. Here the CDR3 DNA reads TGCGCCAGCAGCCAAGAGATTGTTACTAGCGGGGCCGCCTCCTACAATGAGCAGTTCTTC.

Points on this clone: The junction differs from germline at one of its ends, possibly a read error. This rearrangement joins TRBV29-1 to TRBJ1-4; 10 bases line up with TRBD1. The CDR3 length is 14 residues. The germline V gene has CDR1 SQVTM and CDR2 ANQGSEA. The CDR3 DNA follows: TGCAGCGTTAACGACAGGGGGCGCGGTGAAAAACTATTTTTT. Translated: CSVNDRGRGEKLFF.

As concerns this clone: A far larger clone lies a single base away; this is likely a read error. The rearrangement joins TRBV7-2 to TRBJ2-3, with D unclear. CDR3 size: 11 residues. CDR1 is SGHTA and CDR2 is FQGNSA in the germline V gene. V was cut by 5 bases and J by 4 bases, with 4 bases left in between. CDR3 amino acids: CASSDSDTQYF. In nucleotides, the CDR3 is TGTGCCAGCAGCGACTCAGATACGCAGTATTTT.

This clone was recorded many times. The rearrangement uses TRBV5-1 and TRBJ2-7, with 11 positions matching TRBD2. The V gene's germline CDR1 is SGHRS and CDR2 YFSETQ. V lost 0 bases and J lost 5; bases outside the gene matches: 4. This CDR3 is 15 amino acids long. In DNA, the CDR3 is TGCGCCAGCAGCTTGGAACTAGCGGGAGACCACGAGCAGTACTTC. It encodes CASSLELAGDHEQYF.

This clone came up many times. This rearrangement joins TRBV4-1 to TRBJ2-4; unclear D gene. CDR3 size: 13 residues. The germline V gene has CDR1 MGHRA and CDR2 YSYEKL. Trimming took 1 base from V and 6 from J, leaving 7 bases between them. CDR3 DNA sequence: TGCGCCAGCAGCCAAGGCCCTGGAAACATTCAGTACTTC. Amino acids: CASSQGPGNIQYF.

V and J are TRBV5-4 and TRBJ2-6; possibly TRBD1 for D (6 bases). The CDR3 runs to 17 residues. V dropped 1 base and J dropped 0 bases, with 11 bases sitting between them. From germline, CDR1 is SGHNT and CDR2 YYREEE (reference sequence). As DNA, the CDR3 is TGTGCCAGCAGCTTGCGGGACACCTTCTCTGGGGCCAACGTCCTGACTTTC. As protein: CASSLRDTFSGANVLTF. The whole variable domain, remainder taken from reference TRBV5-4 and TRBJ2-6, is ETGVTQSPTHLIKTRGQQVTLRCSSQSGHNTVSWYQQALGQGPQFIFQYYREEENGRGNFPPRFSGLQFPNYSSELNVNALELDDSALYLCASSLRDTFSGANVLTFGAGSRLTVL.

V is TRBV10-2 and J is TRBJ2-2, with no clear D. The CDR3 sequence is 15 residues long. V was trimmed by 6 bases and J by 2 bases, leaving 13 bases between them. Germline V lookup: CDR1 WSHSY, CDR2 SAAADI. CDR3 sequence reads: CASSDLTRNTGELFF. CDR3 bases: TGCGCCAGCAGCGACCTGACACGTAACACCGGGGAGCTGTTTTTT.

About this clone: Within the sample, other DNA sequences also encode this same CDR3. The rearrangement joins TRBV6-6 to TRBJ1-5; the D gene is possibly TRBD1 (5 bases). In germline, CDR1 is MNHNY, CDR2 SVGAGI (reference sequence). The CDR3 covers 13 residues. V was shortened by 2 bases and J by 7 bases, with 9 bases between the two germline ends. DNA for the CDR3: TGTGCCAGCAGTTACCAGGGAAACCAGCCCCAGCATTTT. The encoded protein is CASSYQGNQPQHF.

This clone was picked up a small number of times. V gene TRBV25-1 combines with J gene TRBJ1-5; D not certain. Looked up from germline, CDR1 is MGHDK and CDR2 is SYGVNS. V was cut by 1 base and J by 6 bases, with 7 bases left in between. This CDR3 region has 13 residues. CDR3 residues: CASSESNRQPQHF. CDR3 nucleotides: TGTGCCAGCAGTGAATCTAACCGTCAGCCCCAGCATTTT.

This clone was recorded at least ten times. The rearrangement joins TRBV6-5 to TRBJ1-1; D is uncertain. Deletions cut 2 bases from V and 1 base from J, with 5 bases between. Germline values: CDR1 MNHEY, CDR2 SVGAGI. This CDR3 is built from 13 residues. The CDR3 DNA follows: TGTGCCAGCAGTTACATCGGGAACACTGAAGCTTTCTTT. This gives the protein CASSYIGNTEAFF.

The chain links TRBV5-4 to TRBJ2-6; D ambiguous. The CDR3 contains 14 residues. Germline CDR1 and CDR2: SGHNT and YYREEE (reference sequence). The V gene lost 5 bases and the J gene lost 0 bases, with 6 bases spanning the gap. CDR3 in amino acids: CASSGFSGANVLTF. In DNA, the CDR3 is TGTGCCAGCAGTGGGTTCTCTGGGGCCAACGTCCTGACTTTC.

The V and J genes are TRBV12-2 and TRBJ2-7; the table's D call, TRBD1, has no DNA check behind it. TRBV12-2 is noted as a pseudogene. The CDR3 is made up of 14 amino acids. The CDR3: CASRLRTGPYEQYF. CDR3 DNA sequence: TGTGCAAGTCGCTTACGTACAGGGCCCTACGAGCAGTACTTC.

V usage is TRBV2 and J usage is TRBJ1-2, with 10 bases lining up with TRBD1. The CDR3 is made up of 12 amino acids. CDR1 is SNHLY and CDR2 is FYNNEI in the germline V gene. The ends lost 11 bases at V and 4 bases at J; junction bases unmatched: 4. In DNA form, the CDR3 reads TGTGCCGGACAGGGGGGAGGCTATGGCTACACCTTC. It codes for CAGQGGGYGYTF.

The rearrangement uses TRBV2 and TRBJ2-1, with 13 bases fitting TRBD2. The CDR3 extends over 15 amino acids. The V gene end was trimmed by 6 bases and the J gene end by 10 bases; junction bases not matched to a gene: 9. Germline-derived CDR1 and CDR2 are SNHLY and FYNNEI. CDR3 nucleotide sequence: TGTGCCAGCAGCGTAGGACTAGCGGGAGTGAGGGAGCAGTTCTTC. This sequence encodes CASSVGLAGVREQFF. Full variable domain (remainder filled in from reference TRBV2 and TRBJ2-1): EPEVTQTPSHQVTQMGQEVILRCVPISNHLYFYWYRQILGQKVEFLVSFYNNEISEKSEIFDDQFSVERPDGSNFTLKIRSTKLEDSAMYFCASSVGLAGVREQFFGPGTRLTVL.

The chain combines TRBV5-1 with TRBJ2-2; D gene uncertain. CDR1 and CDR2 (germline): SGHRS, YFSETQ. With 3 bases removed from V and 9 bases from J, the gap between germline ends came to 9 bases. The CDR3 has 12 residues. The CDR3 DNA reads as TGCGCCAGCAGCTCCTCGCTTTGGGAGCTGTTTTTT. Amino acid sequence: CASSSSLWELFF.

The chain combines TRBV4-2 with TRBJ2-7, with 9 bases lining up with TRBD2. The V gene end was trimmed by 2 bases and the J gene end by 5 bases; junction bases not matched to a gene: 4. Germline loops: CDR1 LGHNA, CDR2 YNFKEQ. This CDR3 is built from 14 residues. CDR3 protein: CASSQPGTSHEQYF. The CDR3 DNA follows: TGTGCCAGCAGCCAACCTGGGACTAGCCACGAGCAGTACTTC.

The chain is built from TRBV27 and TRBJ2-7; D remains ambiguous. CDR3 length equals 13 residues. CDR1 is MNHEY and CDR2 is SMNVEV in the germline V gene (reference sequence). Trimming took off 6 bases at V and 4 bases at J, with 13 bases between the two ends. The CDR3 DNA is TGTGCCAGCAGCCGTGGGGTCTATTACGAGCAGTACTTC. Encoded protein: CASSRGVYYEQYF.

The V gene is TRBV25-1, the J gene TRBJ2-1, with 9 nucleotides matching TRBD1. With V trimmed by 6 bases and J by 8 bases, 8 bases remained unmatched. CDR1 and CDR2 from the germline V gene are MGHDK and SYGVNS. CDR3 length equals 14 residues. CDR3: CASRPGQGSYEQFF. The DNA for the CDR3 is TGTGCCAGCAGGCCGGGACAGGGATCATATGAGCAGTTCTTC.

This clone was observed a few times. This rearrangement joins TRBV18 to TRBJ2-2; tentative D call: TRBD2 (5 bases). This CDR3 is 14 amino acids long. Germline lookup yields CDR1 KGHSH and CDR2 LQKENI. V lost 3 bases and J lost 6, with 11 bases in between. The CDR3 bases are TGTGCCAGCTCACCCGAGCGGCTCGCCGGGGAGCTGTTTTTT. Protein: CASSPERLAGELFF.

The count of this clone is one. The chain combines TRBV11-3 with TRBJ1-1; D is ambiguous. Germline CDR1 reads SGHNT; CDR2 reads YENEEA. This CDR3 is built from 13 residues. The V and J ends lost 1 base and 4 bases respectively, with 7 bases between them. In DNA form, the CDR3 reads TGTGCCAGCAGCTTAGGTCTGGGCACTGAAGCTTTCTTT. It codes for CASSLGLGTEAFF.

The chain has TRBV19 and TRBJ2-7; 7 nucleotides line up with TRBD1. The V gene end was trimmed by 8 bases and the J gene end by 2 bases; junction bases not matched to a gene: 9. Germline values: CDR1 LNHDA, CDR2 SQIVND (reference sequence). The CDR3 is 14 amino acids. The CDR3 DNA reads as TGTGCCAGTGGACCCTTGGGACAGACCTACGAGCAGTACTTC. Residues: CASGPLGQTYEQYF.

This clone was seen once. CDR3 amino acids: CASSPRQGGGTTEAFF. The CDR3 DNA follows: TGTGCCAGCAGTCCACGACAGGGAGGTGGGACAACTGAAGCTTTCTTT. This rearrangement joins TRBV28 to TRBJ1-1, with 7 bases matching TRBD1. After removal of 5 bases from V and 5 bases from J, the junction contained 14 bases not matched to a gene. Germline V CDR1 and CDR2: MDHEN, SYDVKM. This CDR3 spans 16 amino acids.

V gene TRBV7-6 combines with J gene TRBJ2-2; D remains ambiguous. This CDR3 has 13 residues. Between the trimmed V and J ends, which lost 5 bases and 0 bases, there was a span of 4 bases. Looked up from germline, CDR1 is SGHVS and CDR2 is FNYEAQ. The DNA for the CDR3 is TGTGCCAGCAGCGCAACGAACACCGGGGAGCTGTTTTTT. Translating it yields CASSATNTGELFF.

The gene calls are TRBV5-1 and TRBJ1-1; TRBD1 agrees at 7 bases. The trim removed 5 bases at V and 3 bases at J, leaving 4 bases unmatched. The CDR3 totals 13 residues. The V gene's germline CDR1 is SGHRS and CDR2 YFSETQ. The CDR3: CASRRGTDTEAFF. For the CDR3, the DNA is TGCGCCAGCAGACGTGGGACAGACACTGAAGCTTTCTTT.

V and J are TRBV5-1 and TRBJ2-6; D is perhaps TRBD1 or TRBD2 (5 bases each). Looked up from germline, CDR1 is SGHRS and CDR2 is YFSETQ. This CDR3 has 16 residues. The V end lost 4 bases, the J end lost 1 base, and 12 bases lay between the germline ends. CDR3 coding DNA: TGCGCCAGCAGCGATGGGGGTAGGTCTGGGGCCAACGTCCTGACTTTC. Translating gives CASSDGGRSGANVLTF.

This sequence joins TRBV2 and TRBJ2-1; possible D gene TRBD1, 5 bases. The V end was cut by 5 bases, the J end by 12 bases, with 17 bases between. CDR3 length equals 13 residues. Germline CDR1 reads SNHLY; CDR2 reads FYNNEI. The CDR3 loop reads CASSPVVGLGQFF. The CDR3 DNA reads TGTGCCAGCAGTCCCGTAGTGGGGCTAGGGCAGTTCTTC.

The gene calls are TRBV14 and TRBJ2-7, with 7 bases identical to TRBD1. The V and J ends lost 3 bases and 3 bases, in that order; junction bases with no gene match: 8. Germline V gene lookup returns CDR1 SGHDN and CDR2 FVKESK. The CDR3 is 15 amino acids. In DNA, the CDR3 is TGTGCCAGCAGCCAGACGTACGGGACAGACTACGAGCAGTACTTC. This sequence encodes CASSQTYGTDYEQYF.

The chain links TRBV4-1 to TRBJ2-5; D is unresolved. The germline V and J ends were trimmed by 0 bases and 4 bases, with 6 bases remaining between them. Germline V gene lookup returns CDR1 MGHRA and CDR2 YSYEKL. The CDR3 extends over 13 amino acids. The CDR3 region has the DNA TGCGCCAGCAGCCAAGATATAGTAGAGACCCAGTACTTC. Its protein is CASSQDIVETQYF.

The table lists this clone with a few counts. The V and J genes are TRBV5-8 and TRBJ1-1, with no clear D. CDR3 length equals 15 residues. V was shortened by 2 bases and J by 5 bases, with 16 bases between the two germline ends. Germline CDR1 and CDR2: SGHTS and YDEGEE. CDR3 region: CASSFEIFPMTEAFF. In DNA form, the CDR3 reads TGTGCCAGCAGCTTCGAAATTTTCCCCATGACTGAAGCTTTCTTT.